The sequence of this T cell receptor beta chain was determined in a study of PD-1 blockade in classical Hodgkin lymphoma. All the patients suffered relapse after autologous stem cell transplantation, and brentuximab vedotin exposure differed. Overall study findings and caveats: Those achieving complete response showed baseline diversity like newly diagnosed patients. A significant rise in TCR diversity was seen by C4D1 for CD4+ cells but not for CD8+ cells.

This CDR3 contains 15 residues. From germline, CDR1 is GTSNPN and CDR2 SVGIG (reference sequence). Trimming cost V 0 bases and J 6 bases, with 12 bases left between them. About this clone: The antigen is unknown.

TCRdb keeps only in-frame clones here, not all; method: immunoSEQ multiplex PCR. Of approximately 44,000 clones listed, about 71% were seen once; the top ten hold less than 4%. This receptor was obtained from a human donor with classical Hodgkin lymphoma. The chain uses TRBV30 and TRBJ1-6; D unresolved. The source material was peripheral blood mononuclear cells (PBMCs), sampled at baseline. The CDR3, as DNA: TGTGCCTGGAGTGTCCCGGCGTCTCTTAATTCACCCCTCCACTTT. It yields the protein CAWSVPASLNSPLHF.